This T cell receptor beta chain originates from a study of T cells in Graves' hyperthyroidism and ophthalmopathy. On the study more broadly: Peripheral blood was taken when the disease was first diagnosed, before any treatment began. Study-level results: The model's output predicted ophthalmopathy at a median of 6.5 months prior to onset.

RNA transcripts provided the source from which TCR beta CDR3 regions were amplified. TCR CDR3 underwent first-round RT-PCR with the HTBI primer set. Each CDR3 protein is one row after TCRdb ran MiXCR on the multiplex PCR reads. In the table there are 550,000 to 700,000 distinct CDR3 sequences, under 15% of which are singletons. Orbital computed tomography, thyroid ultrasound, serum thyroxine and TRAb, and clinical symptoms together informed the diagnoses. About this clonotype: Its antigen is as yet unknown.

V was pared by 1 base and J by 5 bases, with 17 bases between. The CDR3 totals 16 residues. CDR1 and CDR2 from the germline V gene are SGHTA and FQGNSA. The rearrangement joins TRBV7-2 to TRBJ2-5; D possibly corresponds to TRBD1 (5 bases). The sequence was collected from a woman aged 40 to 50 with Graves' ophthalmopathy. What was sequenced was blood. The CDR3 region is CASSLGYRSTGETQYF. DNA of the CDR3: TGTGCCAGCAGCTTAGGTTACAGGTCGACTGGGGAGACCCAGTACTTC.